Listed here are 18 T cell receptor beta chains from one sample, sequenced in a study of identical twins (dated by TCRdb to the mid-2010s). Receptor libraries were prepared by 5' RACE. The reads were generated on an Illumina HiSeq 2000. TCRdb reran the public reads through fastp at Q25 and MiXCR, keeping productive beta chains. Every CDR3 protein is listed once, alongside the most common genes and DNA of its rows. Recorded for this sample are some 240,000 distinct CDR3 sequences; approximately 10% of them occurred a single time. Jointly, the top ten make up more than 8% of the sample. The sample was memory T cells sorted from blood. The sample's cell subset or site label is to be understood as: CD45RO+ enriched T cells. The receptors were gathered from a man aged 50 or older in good health.

This clonotype appeared many times. The chain links TRBV7-9 to TRBJ1-5; D remains unclear. Germline V CDR1 and CDR2: SEHNR, FQNEAQ (reference sequence). The CDR3 spans 13 residues. V was cut by 5 bases and J by 5 bases, with 10 bases left in between. The CDR3 spells CASSAQSDQPQHF. CDR3 bases: TGTGCCAGCAGCGCCCAGTCCGATCAGCCCCAGCATTTT.

This clonotype was detected only a few times. The chain is built from TRBV20-1 and TRBJ2-7; D possibly matches TRBD1 or TRBD2 (6 bases each). V lost 4 bases, J lost 3 bases, and 22 bases lay in between. CDR3 length: 16 amino acids. From germline, CDR1 is DFQATT and CDR2 SNEGSKA (reference sequence). The CDR3 DNA sequence: TGCAGTGCTACAACCCTTCTTGGAGGGGGTGTCTACGAGCAGTACTTC. Translated, it gives CSATTLLGGGVYEQYF.

This clonotype was detected many times. Germline is not matched at one junction end, which may reflect a read error. J is TRBJ2-1 and V is TRBV24-1; 10 bases fit TRBD2. CDR3 length equals 16 residues. Germline loops: CDR1 KGHDR, CDR2 SFDVKD. The CDR3 loop reads CATSDWASGSLNEQFF. The CDR3 coding sequence is TGTGCCACCAGCGATTGGGCTAGCGGGAGTTTAAATGAGCAGTTCTTC.

A few counts support this clonotype. This chain uses TRBV20-1 with TRBJ2-3; D may match TRBD1 or TRBD2 (6 bases each). CDR3 length: 16 residues. V was trimmed by 0 bases and J by 5 bases, leaving 18 bases between them. CDR1 and CDR2 (germline): DFQATT, SNEGSKA (reference sequence). In DNA form, the CDR3 reads TGCAGTGCTAGAGATAGTCTGAGGGGGGTAGGAGATACGCAGTATTTT. Residues: CSARDSLRGVGDTQYF.

The chain links TRBV7-3 to TRBJ2-5; perhaps TRBD2 as D (5 bases). With 5 bases removed from V and 3 bases from J, the gap between germline ends came to 10 bases. The CDR3 has 13 residues. Germline CDR1 SGHTA, CDR2 FQGTGA. CDR3 protein: CASSPPGEETQYF. The DNA of the CDR3 is TGTGCCAGCAGCCCCCCCGGGGAAGAGACCCAGTACTTC.

This clonotype came up a few times. The genes are TRBV24-1 and TRBJ1-2; weak D call: TRBD1 (6 bases). This CDR3 contains 11 residues. Per germline, CDR1 KGHDR and CDR2 SFDVKD. Trimming took 5 bases from V and 7 from J, leaving 7 bases between them. The CDR3, as DNA: TGTGCCACCAGTGCGGGGGCTGGCTACACCTTC. It encodes CATSAGAGYTF.

This clonotype showed up just a few times. Here the CDR3 reads CAISESPEDTQYF. The CDR3 nucleotides read TGTGCCATCAGTGAGTCGCCAGAAGATACGCAGTATTTT. V gene TRBV10-3 combines with J gene TRBJ2-3; no reliable D call. Germline assignment: CDR1 ENHRY and CDR2 SYGVKD. V was pared by 0 bases and J by 5 bases, with 6 bases between. This CDR3 region has 13 residues.

This clonotype has at least ten counts. The chain has TRBV7-8 and TRBJ1-5; D unresolved. V dropped 2 bases and J dropped 0 bases, with 11 bases sitting between them. Germline V CDR1 and CDR2: SGHVS, FQNEAQ. The CDR3 runs 16 residues. Here the CDR3 DNA reads TGTGCCAGCAGCTTATTCACGTTCTATAGCAATCAGCCCCAGCATTTT. Translated: CASSLFTFYSNQPQHF.

This clonotype was seen a few times. V and J are TRBV18 and TRBJ1-1; D ambiguous. Deletions cut 1 base from V and 0 bases from J, with 15 bases between. This CDR3 has 17 residues. The V gene's germline CDR1 is KGHSH and CDR2 LQKENI. CDR3: CASSPRAGLVMNTEAFF. CDR3 DNA: TGTGCCAGCTCACCACGTGCAGGCCTAGTGATGAACACTGAAGCTTTCTTT.

This clonotype was observed many times. V usage is TRBV12-3 or TRBV12-4 and J usage is TRBJ2-1; 8 bases line up with TRBD1. This CDR3 contains 14 residues. V lost 4 bases and J lost 8; bases outside the gene matches: 7. The CDR3 loop is CASSSLQGADEQFF. The CDR3 DNA reads TGTGCCAGCAGTTCCCTGCAGGGGGCGGATGAGCAGTTCTTC.

This clonotype appeared many times. The chain links TRBV20-1 to TRBJ2-5; 9 nucleotides agree with TRBD2. V was pared by 7 bases and J by 5 bases, with 11 bases of the junction left unmatched. The germline CDR1 and CDR2 sequences are DFQATT and SNEGSKA (reference sequence). This CDR3 region has 14 residues. CDR3 sequence reads: CSVPSGGGAETQYF. The DNA of the CDR3 is TGCAGTGTTCCGTCTGGCGGGGGGGCTGAGACCCAGTACTTC.

This clonotype was observed a few times. The V and J genes are TRBV13 and TRBJ2-3; possible D gene TRBD1, 6 bases. V was cut by 3 bases and J by 1 base, with 11 bases left in between. CDR1 PRHDT and CDR2 FYEKMQ come from the germline V gene (reference sequence). The CDR3 is 15 residues long. The CDR3 coding sequence is TGTGCCAGCAGCTTCAGGGGCTCGGGCACAGATACGCAGTATTTT. Translation: CASSFRGSGTDTQYF.

In this sample, this clonotype turned up many times. The chain is built from TRBV7-2 and TRBJ1-6; TRBD1 is a possible D gene (6 bases). Germline CDR1 is SGHTA and CDR2 is FQGNSA. V was cut by 5 bases and J by 2 bases, with 13 bases left in between. The length of the CDR3 is 16 residues. As DNA, the CDR3 is TGTGCCAGCAGCACCGCCCCAGGGGCCTATAATTCACCCCTCCACTTT. Translation: CASSTAPGAYNSPLHF.

This clonotype was counted a few times. The V call is TRBV14, the J call TRBJ2-7; 9 bases are a match to TRBD2. Germline V gene sequence: CDR1 SGHDN, CDR2 FVKESK. V gave up 2 bases and J gave up 5 bases; unmatched junction bases: 4. The CDR3 is 14 amino acids. CDR3 loop: CASSQLAGRNEQYF. CDR3 bases: TGTGCCAGCAGCCAACTAGCGGGGAGGAACGAGCAGTACTTC.

The chain carries TRBV7-2 and TRBJ2-5; the match to TRBD2 covers 11 bases. Germline CDR1 is SGHTA and CDR2 is FQGNSA. Trimming at V came to 3 bases and at J to 5 bases, leaving 2 bases not matched to a gene. The CDR3 covers 14 residues. The CDR3 region is CASSFLAGGETQYF. CDR3 DNA: TGTGCCAGCAGCTTTTTAGCGGGGGGGGAGACCCAGTACTTC.

This clonotype has ten or more counts. The chain recombines TRBV12-3 or TRBV12-4 with TRBJ2-1; 8 bases fit TRBD2. V trimming: 2 bases; J trimming: 7 bases; junction bases outside the gene matches: 4. CDR3 size: 14 residues. CDR3 coding DNA: TGTGCCAGCAGTTTATCGGGGGGGGGAAATGAGCAGTTCTTC. Translation: CASSLSGGGNEQFF.

The chain joins TRBV10-3 to TRBJ2-5; D ambiguous. This CDR3 has 13 residues. The V end lost 2 bases, the J end lost 3 bases, and 7 bases lay between the germline ends. From germline, CDR1 is ENHRY and CDR2 SYGVKD. Here the CDR3 DNA reads TGTGCCATCAGTGAGGGTAGCAAAGAGACCCAGTACTTC. Residues: CAISEGSKETQYF.

In its sample, this clonotype was seen many times. The V and J genes are TRBV3-1 and TRBJ2-2; weak D call: TRBD2 (6 bases). The V and J ends lost 1 base and 7 bases respectively, with 7 bases between them. This CDR3 has 13 amino acids. Germline V gene lookup returns CDR1 LGHDT and CDR2 YNNKEL (reference sequence). CDR3 coding DNA: TGTGCCAGCAGCCAAGGGGGGGTCGGGGAGCTGTTTTTT. Protein: CASSQGGVGELFF.